These T cell receptor beta chains were read from a single sample in a study of beta chain features in type 1 diabetes. This table comes from immunoSEQ multiplex PCR, and its TCRdb copy is limited to in-frame clones, with some not included. The sample records roughly 300,000 clones, around 8.5% being singletons. Specimen: central memory CD4+ T cells from blood. The receptors derive from a man younger than 45 with type 1 diabetes. CDR3s include the opening cysteine and the closing phenylalanine or tryptophan. Fields, in order: V gene, J gene, CDR3 protein.

V gene: TRBV10-3; J gene: TRBJ1-1; CDR3 protein: CAISEGHEAFF
V gene: TRBV4-3; J gene: TRBJ1-2; CDR3 protein: CASSQGQGYGYTF
V gene: TRBV10-3; J gene: TRBJ2-1; CDR3 protein: CAISETDSYNEQFF
V gene: TRBV11-2; J gene: TRBJ1-1; CDR3 protein: CASSLGQGREAFF
V gene: TRBV11-2; J gene: TRBJ2-1; CDR3 protein: CARVGLFYNEQFF
V gene: TRBV19; J gene: TRBJ2-6; CDR3 protein: CASSIPGTSGANVLTF
V gene: TRBV7-9; J gene: TRBJ1-1; CDR3 protein: CASSSRGDTEAFF
V gene: TRBV7-2; J gene: TRBJ2-3; CDR3 protein: CASSLAQYGADTQYF
V gene: TRBV5-6; J gene: TRBJ1-1; CDR3 protein: CASSFFEGTNTEAFF
V gene: TRBV30; J gene: TRBJ1-2; CDR3 protein: CAWSAGGGYTF
V gene: TRBV2; J gene: TRBJ1-1; CDR3 protein: CASSRPQGPGTEAFF
V gene: TRBV6-5; J gene: TRBJ2-5; CDR3 protein: CASSTERGASETQYF
V gene: TRBV9; J gene: TRBJ1-4; CDR3 protein: CASSKGQELFF
V gene: TRBV7-2; J gene: TRBJ2-5; CDR3 protein: CASSIQTGRQETQYF
V gene: TRBV7-8; J gene: TRBJ2-3; CDR3 protein: CASIFRGDQGTQYF
V gene: TRBV9; J gene: TRBJ1-3; CDR3 protein: CASSPHSGQARMLGNTIYF
V gene: TRBV4-3; J gene: TRBJ1-1; CDR3 protein: CASSQEIGEAFF
V gene: TRBV19; J gene: TRBJ2-5; CDR3 protein: CASSVGQETQYF
V gene: TRBV7-6; J gene: TRBJ1-1; CDR3 protein: CASSSGPISYRTEAFF
V gene: TRBV19; J gene: TRBJ2-1; CDR3 protein: CASSIRPGNEQFF
V gene: TRBV7-9; J gene: TRBJ2-1; CDR3 protein: CASSSTDRGRENEQFF
V gene: TRBV14; J gene: TRBJ2-1; CDR3 protein: CASSPLWNPGHNEQFF
V gene: TRBV6-5; J gene: TRBJ1-4; CDR3 protein: CASSSVGSLNEKLFF
V gene: TRBV29-1; J gene: TRBJ2-3; CDR3 protein: CSAGAREGQYF
V gene: TRBV30; J gene: TRBJ2-7; CDR3 protein: CAWDTQGGYEQYF
V gene: TRBV14; J gene: TRBJ2-7; CDR3 protein: CASSQAGATGWEQYF
V gene: TRBV27; J gene: TRBJ2-5; CDR3 protein: CASSHRGGETQYF
V gene: TRBV6-5; J gene: TRBJ2-7; CDR3 protein: CASTRGGGSYEQYF
V gene: TRBV28; J gene: TRBJ1-2; CDR3 protein: CAIGGRVNYGYTF
V gene: TRBV28; J gene: TRBJ1-1; CDR3 protein: CASSRPGDITEAFF
V gene: TRBV7-9; J gene: TRBJ2-5; CDR3 protein: CASSSQFGRQETQYF
V gene: TRBV28; J gene: TRBJ2-1; CDR3 protein: CASSHGQSYNEQFF
V gene: TRBV29-1; J gene: TRBJ1-2; CDR3 protein: CSVEDRQKGPGGYTF
V gene: TRBV10-3; J gene: .; CDR3 protein: CAISEGIPSYEQYF
V gene: TRBV5-1; J gene: TRBJ2-1; CDR3 protein: CASSLGTGNEQFF
V gene: TRBV5-5; J gene: TRBJ1-2; CDR3 protein: CASSQATYGYTF
V gene: TRBV5-1; J gene: TRBJ1-2; CDR3 protein: CASSHDSRYGYTF
V gene: TRBV7-2; J gene: TRBJ2-1; CDR3 protein: CASSKSGGAHNEQFF
V gene: TRBV7-8; J gene: TRBJ2-7; CDR3 protein: CASSLSGGLLSYEQYF
V gene: TRBV5-1; J gene: TRBJ2-1; CDR3 protein: CASSLGVEREVFF
V gene: TRBV11-2; J gene: TRBJ1-2; CDR3 protein: CASSWSDYGYTF
V gene: TRBV28; J gene: TRBJ1-2; CDR3 protein: CASSLGGTNNYGYTF
V gene: TRBV28; J gene: TRBJ1-2; CDR3 protein: CASQTNYGYTF
V gene: TRBV6-5; J gene: TRBJ1-1; CDR3 protein: CASSNPGTGNTEAFF
V gene: TRBV7-9; J gene: TRBJ2-5; CDR3 protein: CASSLFGHGETQYF
V gene: TRBV4-1; J gene: TRBJ2-3; CDR3 protein: CASSQDISRGDTQYF
V gene: TRBV9; J gene: TRBJ2-3; CDR3 protein: CASGGANTDTQYF
V gene: TRBV28; J gene: TRBJ2-5; CDR3 protein: CASSIQETQYF